These 6 T cell receptor beta chains were sequenced from one sample in a study of PD-1 blockade in classical Hodgkin lymphoma (dated by TCRdb to 2018 to 2020). The library was prepared using the immunoSEQ multiplex PCR assay. Here the immuneACCESS table is served through TCRdb, limited to in-frame sequences with V and J called. Missing clones are a known gap in these copies; in checked studies unresolved V genes cover under half, and the rest lacks a known reason. Present in this sample are approximately 160,000 clones, 78% of which were seen just once. The top ten clonotypes cover 7.5% to 10% of the sample. In light of the paper, this sample's time point label describes: cycle 2 day 1 (C2D1) of nivolumab. Every trial patient had relapsed following autologous stem cell transplantation, and prior brentuximab vedotin exposure was what differed among cohorts A, B and C. The sequencing used peripheral blood mononuclear cells (PBMCs), collected before the second cycle of nivolumab. The receptors come from a human donor with classical Hodgkin lymphoma.

The chain employs TRBV7-3 and TRBJ2-1, with TRBD2 matching over 7 bases. Unmatched junction bases numbered 8, after V lost 3 bases and J lost 3 bases. The CDR3 is 16 amino acids. Germline CDR1 and CDR2: SGHTA and FQGTGA. DNA for the CDR3: TGTGCCAGCAGCTTCTCGAGCGGGGCCCTCTACAATGAGCAGTTCTTC. Its translation: CASSFSSGALYNEQFF.

The rearrangement links TRBV5-6 to TRBJ2-6, with D hard to call. Deletions cut 2 bases from V and 4 bases from J, with 13 bases between. The CDR3 is 16 amino acids. From germline, CDR1 is SGHDT and CDR2 YYEEEE. In DNA form, the CDR3 reads TGTGCCAGCAGCTTAATTGGAACAGCCGGGGCCAACGTCCTGACTTTC. Translating gives CASSLIGTAGANVLTF. Together with reference TRBV5-6 and TRBJ2-6, the CDR3 gives the full variable domain: DAGVTQSPTHLIKTRGQQVTLRCSPKSGHDTVSWYQQALGQGPQFIFQYYEEEERQRGNFPDRFSGHQFPNYSSELNVNALLLGDSALYLCASSLIGTAGANVLTFGAGSRLTVL.

V and J are TRBV7-3 and TRBJ2-3; D unresolved. The CDR3 is 15 amino acids. CDR1 is SGHTA and CDR2 is FQGTGA in the germline V gene. V lost 1 base, J lost 1 base, and 9 bases lay in between. The CDR3 sequence: CASSLNGAGTDTQYF. Here the CDR3 DNA reads TGTGCCAGCAGCTTAAATGGCGCTGGCACAGATACGCAGTATTTT.

The rearrangement joins TRBV18 to TRBJ2-2, with D unresolved. Trimming pared 8 bases from V and 1 base from J, leaving 8 bases between. The CDR3 has 13 amino acids. The germline V gene encodes CDR1 KGHSH and CDR2 LQKENI. CDR3 in amino acids: CASALRNTGELFF. The DNA for the CDR3 is TGTGCCAGCGCCCTGCGGAACACCGGGGAGCTGTTTTTT.

The chain employs TRBV7-6 and TRBJ2-2, with TRBD1 matching 12 bases. V was pared by 0 bases and J by 9 bases, with 8 bases of the junction left unmatched. Germline V gene lookup returns CDR1 SGHVS and CDR2 FNYEAQ. CDR3 length: 17 residues. This chain's CDR3 is CASSLAPGQGAARELFF. CDR3 nucleotide sequence: TGTGCCAGCAGCTTAGCTCCGGGACAGGGGGCCGCCCGGGAGCTGTTTTTT.

The V call is TRBV28, the J call TRBJ2-5; D perhaps matches TRBD1 (5 bases). Germline V lookup: CDR1 MDHEN, CDR2 SYDVKM. This CDR3 spans 17 amino acids. Trimming cost V 3 bases and J 0 bases, with 17 bases left between them. CDR3 DNA: TGTGCCAGCAGTTTTTCCAGGGAAGTTTTCGACCAAGAGACCCAGTACTTC. Its protein is CASSFSREVFDQETQYF.